A single sample is the source of the 14 T cell receptor beta chains below, sequenced in a study of shared clonotypes between healthy human individuals (dated by TCRdb to 2018 to 2021). The library was prepared using the immunoSEQ multiplex PCR assay. The clones in this table, taken by TCRdb from immuneACCESS, are in-frame only. Not every clone is retained; where verified, under half of the shortfall comes from an unresolved V gene, and the cause of the rest is unknown. In this sample the table shows roughly 1 million clones, about 80% of which occur a single time. The ten most abundant clones make up around 0.47% of the sample. The sample comprised memory CD4+ T cells from PBMCs. The label giving this sample's cell subset or site can be read as: CD45RA-negative fraction. The receptors originated from a man aged 18 to 29 in good health. Some clones in this sample may be carry-over from other donors' samples.

The chain carries TRBV28 and TRBJ2-7; D uncertain. Germline V gene sequence: CDR1 MDHEN, CDR2 SYDVKM. Trimming removed 1 base from V and 9 bases from J, with 10 bases in between. This CDR3 region has 12 residues. CDR3: CASSLSPRGQYF. The CDR3 nucleotides are TGTGCCAGCAGTTTATCTCCACGTGGGCAGTACTTC.

This rearrangement joins TRBV28 to TRBJ2-1, with a tentative D call TRBD2 (5 bases). V lost 5 bases, J lost 13 bases, and 15 bases lay in between. In germline, CDR1 is MDHEN, CDR2 SYDVKM. This CDR3 comprises 12 residues. CDR3 sequence: CASSPTTWLQFF. Here the CDR3 DNA reads TGTGCCAGCAGTCCGACTACGTGGTTACAGTTCTTC.

The sample holds many counts of this clone. The V and J genes are TRBV7-9 and TRBJ2-2; D is perhaps TRBD2 (5 bases). Germline lookup yields CDR1 SEHNR and CDR2 FQNEAQ (reference sequence). The germline V and J ends were trimmed by 5 bases and 6 bases, with 16 bases remaining between them. This CDR3 region has 15 residues. CDR3 nucleotide sequence: TGTGCCAGCAGCACCCGGACGGGGAGCGCCGGGGAGCTGTTTTTT. It yields the protein CASSTRTGSAGELFF.

The J gene is TRBJ2-3, the V gene TRBV4-1; D is undetermined. This CDR3 spans 14 amino acids. Trimming took 6 bases from V and 0 from J, leaving 10 bases between them. In germline, CDR1 is MGHRA, CDR2 YSYEKL. DNA for the CDR3: TGCGCCAGCAGATATTCTGATAGCACAGATACGCAGTATTTT. Translating gives CASRYSDSTDTQYF.

This chain connects TRBV29-1 to TRBJ2-1; 9 bases map to TRBD2. CDR3 size: 15 residues. Germline CDR1 reads SQVTM; CDR2 reads ANQGSEA. V lost 5 bases, J lost 7 bases, and 12 bases stayed unmatched. CDR3 sequence reads: CSVISKREALNEQFF. CDR3 in DNA: TGCAGCGTTATTTCCAAGCGGGAGGCCCTAAATGAGCAGTTCTTC.

This clone was counted between two and nine times. The chain links TRBV28 to TRBJ1-2; D is unclear. The germline V gene has CDR1 MDHEN and CDR2 SYDVKM. CDR3 length: 16 residues. V was cut by 4 bases and J by 4 bases, with 19 bases left in between. CDR3 coding DNA: TGTGCCAGCAGTTCCCCCTTTTTATCTGGACCCTATGGCTACACCTTC. Translating gives CASSSPFLSGPYGYTF.

With regard to this clone: This specimen includes other DNA sequences encoding the same CDR3. The chain has TRBV30 and TRBJ1-5; D is undetermined. The germline gives CDR1 GTSNPN, CDR2 SVGIG (reference sequence). Between the trimmed V and J ends, which lost 0 bases and 1 base, there was a span of 4 bases. The CDR3 loop spans 13 amino acids. The CDR3 nucleotides read TGTGCCTGGAGTGTAGACAGCAATCAGCCCCAGCATTTT. This translates into CAWSVDSNQPQHF.

This chain connects TRBV7-8 to TRBJ2-1, with a tentative D call TRBD1 (6 bases). Per the germline V gene, CDR1 is SGHVS and CDR2 is FQNEAQ. This CDR3 has 14 residues. Trimming cost V 7 bases and J 5 bases, with 15 bases left between them. Written as DNA, the CDR3 is TGTGCCAGCACCCGAGGGGGTCGGGACAATGAGCAGTTCTTC. Protein product: CASTRGGRDNEQFF.

The rearrangement links TRBV5-6 to TRBJ2-5; 7 bases fit TRBD1. The CDR3 is 14 amino acids. V shed 4 bases, J shed 2 bases, and the junction held 5 bases outside the gene matches. Germline CDR1 SGHDT, CDR2 YYEEEE. The CDR3 spells CASSRQGGQETQYF. As DNA, the CDR3 is TGTGCCAGCAGCCGACAGGGTGGACAAGAGACCCAGTACTTC.

Comments on this clone: Distinct nucleotide sequences in the sample also encode this CDR3. The chain combines TRBV7-9 with TRBJ2-2; weak D call: TRBD1 (5 bases). CDR3 length: 16 residues. The germline gives CDR1 SEHNR, CDR2 FQNEAQ (reference sequence). V lost 4 bases to trimming and J lost 4 bases, with 16 bases between them. DNA for the CDR3: TGTGCCAGCAGCTCCAGAGGCGGACAAAGCACCGGGGAGCTGTTTTTT. This codes for CASSSRGGQSTGELFF.

V is TRBV5-1 and J is TRBJ2-7; TRBD2 matches 8 bases. V lost 7 bases to trimming and J lost 3 bases; unmatched junction nucleotides: 9. The CDR3 is 14 amino acids. The V gene's germline CDR1 is SGHRS and CDR2 YFSETQ. CDR3 loop: CASHPGLEIYEQYF. The CDR3 DNA is TGCGCCAGCCACCCGGGACTAGAAATCTACGAGCAGTACTTC.

The V and J genes are TRBV19 and TRBJ1-4, with D perhaps matching TRBD1 (6 bases). V gave up 7 bases and J gave up 8 bases, with 14 bases separating them. The CDR3 runs to 13 residues. The germline V gene encodes CDR1 LNHDA and CDR2 SQIVND (reference sequence). The CDR3: CASKTGLGEKLFF. CDR3 coding DNA: TGTGCCAGTAAAACAGGGTTGGGAGAAAAACTGTTTTTT.

V gene TRBV6-6 combines with J gene TRBJ1-2; TRBD1 agrees at 7 bases. V gave up 2 bases and J gave up 4 bases; unmatched junction bases: 7. The CDR3 runs 15 residues. The germline gives CDR1 MNHNY, CDR2 SVGAGI (reference sequence). The CDR3 spells CASSYEGTAGYGYTF. As DNA, the CDR3 is TGTGCCAGCAGTTACGAAGGGACAGCGGGCTATGGCTACACCTTC.

This clone has only one observation. The chain links TRBV28 to TRBJ2-3, with TRBD2 as a possible D gene (5 bases). CDR3 length equals 15 residues. Deletions cut 2 bases from V and 2 bases from J, with 11 bases between. CDR1 is MDHEN and CDR2 is SYDVKM in the germline V gene. Written as DNA, the CDR3 is TGTGCCAGCAGTTTAGGCGGGCGAACCACAGATACGCAGTATTTT. The encoded protein is CASSLGGRTTDTQYF.